The present TCR beta chain was sequenced within a study of blood T cell repertoires in COVID-19. Looking at the study overall: Acute-phase and convalescent COVID-19 samples originated in the United States, Italy and Spain. Sample material is recorded as cDNA or gDNA derived from T cells, B-cell-depleted T cells, or PBMCs.

This CDR3 comprises 13 residues. V gave up 4 bases and J gave up 6 bases, with 13 bases separating them. Germline assignment: CDR1 SEHNR and CDR2 FQNEAQ (reference sequence). As handled by the study authors: The assay estimated nucleated cells by amplifying reference gene primers. Profiled with immunoSEQ multiplex PCR; TCRdb holds only in-frame clones, not every one. V and J calls and clone size follow that table, whereas D and trimming were derived from the DNA. The table includes 150,000 to 200,000 clones, around 90% detected once. This receptor was identified in a man in his sixties with active or convalescent COVID-19. The sequencing input was peripheral blood. V gene TRBV7-9 combines with J gene TRBJ2-7; perhaps TRBD2 as D (7 bases). The CDR3 coding sequence is TGTGCCAGCAGCTCCGGAGGGGGGGTCGAGCAGTACTTC. Translation: CASSSGGGVEQYF.